Each of the 8 T cell receptor beta chains below was sequenced from the same sample in a study of blood T cell repertoires in COVID-19. Profiling relied on immunoSEQ multiplex PCR, and the TCRdb table lists in-frame clones only, not all of them. Of about 32,000 clones in the sample, about 86% were seen once. Sequencing input: peripheral blood. These receptors came from a woman of 80 years or more with active or convalescent COVID-19.

The gene calls are TRBV6-6 and TRBJ1-2, with 10 bases identical to TRBD1. CDR1 MNHNY and CDR2 SVGAGI come from the germline V gene (reference sequence). J was trimmed by 9 bases and V by 3 bases; bases with no gene match: 4. The CDR3 runs to 13 residues. The CDR3 coding sequence is TGTGCCAGCAGTTATGGGACAGGGGAGCGCTACACCTTC. Amino acid sequence: CASSYGTGERYTF.

The chain is built from TRBV30 and TRBJ2-7; unclear D gene. Trimming pared 3 bases from V and 0 bases from J, leaving 15 bases between. The germline V gene encodes CDR1 GTSNPN and CDR2 SVGIG (reference sequence). This CDR3 spans 15 amino acids. Written as DNA, the CDR3 is TGTGCCTGGAGCAGAGCAAAAAGGAGCTCCTACGAGCAGTACTTC. Translating gives CAWSRAKRSSYEQYF.

J is TRBJ1-2 and V is TRBV2; tentative D call: TRBD1 (5 bases). This CDR3 is 14 amino acids long. The V end lost 4 bases, the J end lost 3 bases, and 12 bases lay between the germline ends. In germline, CDR1 is SNHLY, CDR2 FYNNEI. CDR3 region: CASSVGGNDYGYTF. DNA for the CDR3: TGTGCCAGCAGTGTCGGGGGTAATGACTATGGCTACACCTTC.

The CDR3 DNA reads TGCGCCAGCAGCTTGGCAGGGAACACCGGGGAGCTGTTTTTT. Translating gives CASSLAGNTGELFF. The V call is TRBV5-1, the J call TRBJ2-2; D gene ambiguous. Trimming cost V 0 bases and J 1 base, with 4 bases left between them. Germline lookup yields CDR1 SGHRS and CDR2 YFSETQ. CDR3 length equals 14 residues.

The chain links TRBV11-3 to TRBJ1-1, with D possibly being TRBD1 (6 bases). The CDR3 consists of 13 residues. The V gene lost 5 bases and the J gene lost 7 bases, with 14 bases spanning the gap. The germline gives CDR1 SGHNT, CDR2 YENEEA. CDR3 sequence reads: CASSRDRIIEAFF. The CDR3 coding sequence is TGTGCCAGCAGCCGTGACAGGATCATTGAAGCTTTCTTT.

This chain joins TRBV5-1 and TRBJ2-3, with D tentatively TRBD1 (6 bases). Germline values: CDR1 SGHRS, CDR2 YFSETQ. The CDR3 is 14 amino acids. The V and J ends lost 3 bases and 0 bases respectively, with 8 bases between them. The CDR3 loop is CASSYRASTDTQYF. CDR3 nucleotides: TGCGCCAGCAGCTACAGGGCTAGCACAGATACGCAGTATTTT.

This chain links TRBV4-1 with TRBJ2-1; 11 nucleotides line up with TRBD2. CDR1 MGHRA and CDR2 YSYEKL come from the germline V gene. V was pared by 4 bases and J by 4 bases, with 6 bases of the junction left unmatched. The CDR3 totals 16 residues. CDR3 residues: CASSLGTSGRYNEQFF. In nucleotides, the CDR3 is TGCGCCAGCAGCCTGGGGACTAGCGGCAGGTACAATGAGCAGTTCTTC.

The V gene is TRBV5-1, the J gene TRBJ2-3; a weak D match, TRBD2 (7 bases). V gave up 0 bases and J gave up 4 bases, with 15 bases separating them. This CDR3 has 16 amino acids. Germline loops: CDR1 SGHRS, CDR2 YFSETQ. CDR3 amino acids: CASSLDGGGAADTQYF. The CDR3 nucleotides are TGCGCCAGCAGCTTGGATGGCGGGGGCGCGGCAGATACGCAGTATTTT.